Shown below are 5 T cell receptor beta chains from a single sample sequenced in a study of T cell responses to AZD1222 COVID-19 vaccine. Profiled with immunoSEQ multiplex PCR; TCRdb holds only in-frame clones, not every one. The sample has some 120,000 clones, approximately 86% seen once. Source: peripheral blood, taken 28 days after the second AZD1222 dose. These receptors all come from an adult who received the AZD1222 COVID-19 vaccine.

V gene TRBV12-5 combines with J gene TRBJ2-7, with D possibly being TRBD1 (6 bases). Germline values: CDR1 LGHNT, CDR2 FRNRAP. The CDR3 is made up of 14 amino acids. The V gene lost 5 bases and the J gene lost 0 bases, with 11 bases spanning the gap. CDR3 loop: CASGPGQSSYEQYF. The CDR3, as DNA: TGTGCTAGTGGTCCGGGACAAAGCTCCTACGAGCAGTACTTC.

This sequence joins TRBV27 and TRBJ2-5; 7 positions match TRBD1. CDR1 and CDR2 (germline): MNHEY, SMNVEV (reference sequence). V trimming: 4 bases; J trimming: 4 bases; junction bases outside the gene matches: 3. The CDR3 spans 13 residues. As DNA, the CDR3 is TGTGCCAGCAGTTCGACAGGGCTAGAGACCCAGTACTTC. Amino acid sequence: CASSSTGLETQYF.

This chain uses TRBV11-3 with TRBJ2-7, with D hard to call. The V gene lost 1 base and the J gene lost 3 bases, with 7 bases spanning the gap. This CDR3 spans 13 amino acids. Germline V gene lookup returns CDR1 SGHNT and CDR2 YENEEA. The CDR3 DNA reads as TGTGCCAGCAGCTTAGGGGCAGGCTACGAGCAGTACTTC. Its protein is CASSLGAGYEQYF.

The V gene is TRBV3-1 (or the pseudogene TRBV3-2), the J gene TRBJ1-2; unclear D gene. The CDR3 spans 14 residues. The V end was cut by 4 bases, the J end by 4 bases, with 13 bases between. In germline, CDR1 is LGHDT, CDR2 YNNKEL (reference sequence). DNA of the CDR3: TGTGCCAGCAGCCCTAGCGGACGGAGCTATGGCTACACCTTC. Translating gives CASSPSGRSYGYTF.

The J gene is TRBJ2-1, the V gene TRBV6-6, with 9 bases matching TRBD2. Germline V gives CDR1 MNHNY, CDR2 SVGAGI (reference sequence). The CDR3 runs 16 residues. V was clipped by 6 bases and J by 7 bases; unmatched bases: 13. The DNA of the CDR3 is TGTGCCAGCAGCTACGAGGGCGGGGGGGCCTGGAATGAGCAGTTCTTC. Its protein is CASSYEGGGAWNEQFF.